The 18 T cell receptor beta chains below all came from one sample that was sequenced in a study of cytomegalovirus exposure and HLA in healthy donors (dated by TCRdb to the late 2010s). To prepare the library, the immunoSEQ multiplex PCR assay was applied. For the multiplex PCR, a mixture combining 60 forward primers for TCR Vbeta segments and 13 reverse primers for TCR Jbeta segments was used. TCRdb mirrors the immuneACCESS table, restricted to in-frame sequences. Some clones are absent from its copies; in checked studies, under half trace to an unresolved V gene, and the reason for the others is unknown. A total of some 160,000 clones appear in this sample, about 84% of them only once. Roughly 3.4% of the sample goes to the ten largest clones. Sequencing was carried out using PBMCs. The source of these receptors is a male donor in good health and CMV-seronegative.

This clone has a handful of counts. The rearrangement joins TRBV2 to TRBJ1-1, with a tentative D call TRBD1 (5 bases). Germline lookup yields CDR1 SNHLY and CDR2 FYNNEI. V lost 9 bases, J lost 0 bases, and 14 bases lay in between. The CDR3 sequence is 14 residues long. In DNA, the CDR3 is TGTGCCAGTAAGCCTGGGGCATTGAACACTGAAGCTTTCTTT. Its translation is CASKPGALNTEAFF.

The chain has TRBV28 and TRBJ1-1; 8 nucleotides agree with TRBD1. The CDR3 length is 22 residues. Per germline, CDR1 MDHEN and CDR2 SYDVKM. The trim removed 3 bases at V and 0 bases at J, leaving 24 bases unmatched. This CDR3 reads CASSFRAGTGSTISDLNTEAFF. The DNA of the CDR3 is TGTGCCAGCAGTTTTCGCGCCGGGACAGGATCAACCATTTCGGATTTGAACACTGAAGCTTTCTTT.

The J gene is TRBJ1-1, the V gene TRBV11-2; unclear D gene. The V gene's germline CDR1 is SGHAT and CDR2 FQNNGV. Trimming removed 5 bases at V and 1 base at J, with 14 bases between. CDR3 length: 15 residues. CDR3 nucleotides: TGTGCCAGCAGCGTCAGAGCGGGTGAGAACACTGAAGCTTTCTTT. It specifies CASSVRAGENTEAFF. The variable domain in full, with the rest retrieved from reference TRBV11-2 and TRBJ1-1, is EAGVAQSPRYKIIEKRQSVAFWCNPISGHATLYWYQQILGQGPKLLIQFQNNGVVDDSQLPKDRFSAERLKGVDSTLKIQPAKLEDSAVYLCASSVRAGENTEAFFGQGTRLTVV.

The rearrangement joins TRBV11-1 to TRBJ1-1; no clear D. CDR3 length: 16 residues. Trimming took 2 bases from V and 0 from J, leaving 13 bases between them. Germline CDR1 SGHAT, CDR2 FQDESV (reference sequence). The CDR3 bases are TGTGCCAGCAGCTTATTGACTAACCCCATGAACACTGAAGCTTTCTTT. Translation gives CASSLLTNPMNTEAFF.

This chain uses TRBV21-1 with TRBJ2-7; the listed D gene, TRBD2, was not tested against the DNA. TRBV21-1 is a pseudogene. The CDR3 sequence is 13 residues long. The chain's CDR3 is CASSNSRSYEQYF. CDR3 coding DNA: TGTGCCAGCAGCAATTCTCGCTCCTACGAGCAGTACTTC.

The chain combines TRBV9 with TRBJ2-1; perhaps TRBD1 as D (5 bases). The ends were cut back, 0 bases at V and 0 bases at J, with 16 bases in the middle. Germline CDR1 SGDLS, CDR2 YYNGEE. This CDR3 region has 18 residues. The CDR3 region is CASSVGLTGISSYNEQFF. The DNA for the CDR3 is TGTGCCAGCAGCGTAGGATTAACAGGTATAAGCTCCTACAATGAGCAGTTCTTC.

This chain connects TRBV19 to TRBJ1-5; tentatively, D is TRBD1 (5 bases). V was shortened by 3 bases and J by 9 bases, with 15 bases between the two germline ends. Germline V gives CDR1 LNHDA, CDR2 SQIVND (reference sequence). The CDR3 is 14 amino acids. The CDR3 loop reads CASSMGQLVWPQHF. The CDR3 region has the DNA TGTGCCAGTAGTATGGGGCAGTTAGTGTGGCCCCAGCATTTT.

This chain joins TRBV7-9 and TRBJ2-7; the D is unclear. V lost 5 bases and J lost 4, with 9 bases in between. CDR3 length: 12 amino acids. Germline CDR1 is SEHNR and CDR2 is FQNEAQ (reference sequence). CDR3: CASSPDRYEQYF. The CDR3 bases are TGTGCCAGCAGCCCAGATCGATACGAGCAGTACTTC.

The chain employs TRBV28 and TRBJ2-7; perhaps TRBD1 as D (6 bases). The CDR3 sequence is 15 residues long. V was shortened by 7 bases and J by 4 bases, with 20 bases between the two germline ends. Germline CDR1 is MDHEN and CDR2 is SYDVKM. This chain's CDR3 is CASTPGHRPTYEQYF. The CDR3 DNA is TGTGCCAGCACTCCGGGACACCGACCAACATACGAGCAGTACTTC. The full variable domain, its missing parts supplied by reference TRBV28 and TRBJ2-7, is DVKVTQSSRYLVKRTGEKVFLECVQDMDHENMFWYRQDPGLGLRLIYFSYDVKMKEKGDIPEGYSVSREKKERFSLILESASTNQTSMYLCASTPGHRPTYEQYFGPGTRLTVT.

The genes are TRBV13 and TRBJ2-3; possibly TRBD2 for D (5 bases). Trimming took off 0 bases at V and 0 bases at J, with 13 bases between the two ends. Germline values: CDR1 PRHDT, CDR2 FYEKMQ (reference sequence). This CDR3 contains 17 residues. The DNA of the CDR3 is TGTGCCAGCAGCTTAGGCCGACTATTAGTTAGCACAGATACGCAGTATTTT. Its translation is CASSLGRLLVSTDTQYF.

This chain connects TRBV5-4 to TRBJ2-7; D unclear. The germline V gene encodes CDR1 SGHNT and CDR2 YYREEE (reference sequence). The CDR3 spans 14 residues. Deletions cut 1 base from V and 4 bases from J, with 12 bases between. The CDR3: CASSLNSGRYEQYF. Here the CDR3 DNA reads TGTGCCAGCAGCTTGAACTCGGGTCGTTACGAGCAGTACTTC.

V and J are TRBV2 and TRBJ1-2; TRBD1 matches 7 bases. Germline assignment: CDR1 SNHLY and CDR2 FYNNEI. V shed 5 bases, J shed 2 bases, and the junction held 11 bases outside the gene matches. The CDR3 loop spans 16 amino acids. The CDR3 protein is CASSQGGWTVNYGYTF. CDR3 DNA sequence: TGTGCCAGCAGTCAGGGGGGCTGGACGGTGAACTATGGCTACACCTTC.

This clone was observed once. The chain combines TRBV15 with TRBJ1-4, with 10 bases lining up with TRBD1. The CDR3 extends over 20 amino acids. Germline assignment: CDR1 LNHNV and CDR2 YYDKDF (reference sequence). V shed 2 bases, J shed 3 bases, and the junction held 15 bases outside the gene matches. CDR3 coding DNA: TGTGCCACCAGCAGACCCCGGGACAGGGGAGGATGGGGGCCTAATGAAAAACTGTTTTTT. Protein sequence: CATSRPRDRGGWGPNEKLFF. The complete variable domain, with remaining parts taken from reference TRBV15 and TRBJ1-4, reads DAMVIQNPRYQVTQFGKPVTLSCSQTLNHNVMYWYQQKSSQAPKLLFHYYDKDFNNEADTPDNFQSRRPNTSFCFLDIRSPGLGDTAMYLCATSRPRDRGGWGPNEKLFFGSGTQLSVL.

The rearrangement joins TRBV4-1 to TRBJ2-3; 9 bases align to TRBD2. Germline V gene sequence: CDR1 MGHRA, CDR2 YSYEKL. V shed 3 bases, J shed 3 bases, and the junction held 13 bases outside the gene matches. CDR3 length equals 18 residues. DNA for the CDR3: TGCGCCAGCAGCCACTTCGTTCTCGCGGGGGGGCATACAGATACGCAGTATTTT. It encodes CASSHFVLAGGHTDTQYF.

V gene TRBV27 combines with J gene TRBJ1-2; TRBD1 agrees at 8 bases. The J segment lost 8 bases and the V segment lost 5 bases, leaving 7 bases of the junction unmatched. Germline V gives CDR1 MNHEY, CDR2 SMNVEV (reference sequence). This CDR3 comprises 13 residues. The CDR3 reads CASSQGARGGYTF. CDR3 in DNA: TGTGCCAGCAGTCAGGGGGCGCGGGGGGGCTACACCTTC.

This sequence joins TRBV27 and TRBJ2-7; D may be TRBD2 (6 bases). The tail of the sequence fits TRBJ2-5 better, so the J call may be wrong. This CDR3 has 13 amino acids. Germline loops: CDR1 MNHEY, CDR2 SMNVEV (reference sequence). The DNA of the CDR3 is TGTGCCAGCAGTTCGGGACTTTCAGGGACCCAGTACTTC. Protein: CASSSGLSGTQYF.

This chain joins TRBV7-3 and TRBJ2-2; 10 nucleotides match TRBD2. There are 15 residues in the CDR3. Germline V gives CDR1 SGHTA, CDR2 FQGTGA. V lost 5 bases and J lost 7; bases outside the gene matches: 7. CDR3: CASSPEREGSGELFF. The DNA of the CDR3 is TGTGCCAGCAGCCCCGAGCGGGAGGGAAGCGGGGAGCTGTTTTTT.

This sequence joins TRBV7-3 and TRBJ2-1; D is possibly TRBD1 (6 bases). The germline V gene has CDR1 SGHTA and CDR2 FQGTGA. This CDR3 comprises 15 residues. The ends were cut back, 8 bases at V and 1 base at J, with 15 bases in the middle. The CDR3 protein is CASGGPRGSYNEQFF. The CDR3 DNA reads TGTGCCAGCGGGGGCCCCCGAGGGTCCTACAATGAGCAGTTCTTC.